Below are 8 T cell receptor beta chains sequenced from a single sample in a study of T cells in tuberculosis. The protocol was immunoSEQ multiplex PCR, while the TCRdb copy is restricted to in-frame clones and leaves out a portion. Of around 43,000 clones listed, 95% are singletons. Sequencing used PBMCs. The receptors here all came from a donor aged 5-35 years with latent tuberculosis or without tuberculosis infection.

The V and J genes are TRBV19 and TRBJ2-2, with 10 bases lining up with TRBD2. Germline V gene sequence: CDR1 LNHDA, CDR2 SQIVND (reference sequence). J gave up 2 bases and V 3 bases, and 6 bases lay outside the gene matches. This CDR3 region has 17 residues. CDR3 region: CASSISLAGVNTGELFF. As DNA, the CDR3 is TGTGCCAGTAGTATTAGTCTAGCGGGGGTCAACACCGGGGAGCTGTTTTTT.

The genes are TRBV19 and TRBJ1-1; no firm D call. CDR3 length: 14 residues. Germline V gene lookup returns CDR1 LNHDA and CDR2 SQIVND (reference sequence). The V end was cut by 7 bases, the J end by 0 bases, with 12 bases between. The DNA for the CDR3 is TGTGCCAGTATGGAGGACCCGGTGAACACTGAAGCTTTCTTT. This gives the protein CASMEDPVNTEAFF.

CDR3 region: CAWSEGDALSKYF. As DNA, the CDR3 is TGTGCCTGGAGCGAAGGGGATGCCCTCTCCAAGTATTTT. The chain recombines TRBV30 with TRBJ2-3; weak D call: TRBD1 (5 bases). The germline V gene encodes CDR1 GTSNPN and CDR2 SVGIG (reference sequence). Trimming shortened V by 3 bases and J by 13 bases, and 20 bases separated the two germline ends. The CDR3 spans 13 residues.

CDR3 nucleotides: TGTGCCAGCAGCCAGGGGGTTGGCTACACCTTC. Translation: CASSQGVGYTF. This chain links TRBV2 with TRBJ1-2; 7 bases match TRBD1. Looked up from germline, CDR1 is SNHLY and CDR2 is FYNNEI. Unmatched junction bases numbered 2, after V lost 6 bases and J lost 7 bases. The CDR3 is 11 amino acids.

The CDR3 DNA sequence: TGTGCCAGCAGTTTATTTCGGACAGGGGGAGGTAAGGGCTACACCTTC. It translates to CASSLFRTGGGKGYTF. This sequence joins TRBV27 and TRBJ1-2; 10 nucleotides line up with TRBD1. The CDR3 is 16 residues long. Germline trimming cut 1 base from V and 8 bases from J; bases unmatched to any gene: 10. The germline gives CDR1 MNHEY, CDR2 SMNVEV (reference sequence).

For the CDR3, the DNA is TGTGCCAGCAGTTACTCCAGGGGAGAGCAGTACTTC. Translation gives CASSYSRGEQYF. The chain couples TRBV6-5 to TRBJ2-7; a possible D gene is TRBD1 (6 bases). Trimming took off 0 bases at V and 7 bases at J, with 7 bases between the two ends. The CDR3 is made up of 12 amino acids. Germline V gives CDR1 MNHEY, CDR2 SVGAGI.

V usage is TRBV18 and J usage is TRBJ2-2; D uncertain. CDR3 length: 16 residues. The germline V gene has CDR1 KGHSH and CDR2 LQKENI. V was shortened by 4 bases and J by 0 bases, with 12 bases between the two germline ends. The CDR3 DNA is TGTGCCAGCTCACGCGAGACACGAGCGAACACCGGGGAGCTGTTTTTT. It is translated as CASSRETRANTGELFF.

The rearrangement links TRBV7-2 to TRBJ1-1; D is unclear. This CDR3 is 16 amino acids long. Germline CDR1 reads SGHTA; CDR2 reads FQGNSA. V lost 0 bases and J lost 0, with 11 bases in between. This CDR3 reads CASSLARALMNTEAFF. CDR3 DNA: TGTGCCAGCAGCTTAGCGCGAGCCCTCATGAACACTGAAGCTTTCTTT. The entire variable domain, with the rest obtained from reference TRBV7-2 and TRBJ1-1, is as follows: GAGVSQSPSNKVTEKGKDVELRCDPISGHTALYWYRQSLGQGLEFLIYFQGNSAPDKSGLPSDRFSAERTGGSVSTLTIQRTQQEDSAVYLCASSLARALMNTEAFFGQGTRLTVV.